This TCR beta chain was found in a study of monozygotic twins with inflammatory bowel disease. TCRdb reprocessed the 5' RACE reads and keeps a single row for each CDR3 protein, giving no DNA. Recorded here are about 440,000 distinct CDR3 sequences; the top ten clones represent 2.4%. Points on this clonotype: Its antigen is currently unknown.

Broader study findings: Researchers reported no repertoire similarity difference between concordant and discordant twins, possibly from limited power.

The CDR3 extends over 14 amino acids. The clonotype was recovered from a human donor with ulcerative colitis or Crohn's disease, or a healthy co-twin of an affected twin (not recorded which). The chain combines TRBV12-3 or TRBV12-4 with TRBJ1-2; TCRdb's D gene call, TRBD1, goes unchecked for lack of DNA. Source material: blood. CDR3 protein: CASSQGPGNYGYTF.